Here is one T cell receptor beta chain with its context. TCRdb keeps only in-frame clones here, not all; method: immunoSEQ multiplex PCR. The data show a few hundred thousand clones, 80% to 85% seen once. The record originates from a study of blood T cell repertoires in COVID-19. On the study more broadly: Sample material is recorded as cDNA or gDNA derived from T cells, B-cell-depleted T cells, or PBMCs.

The cohort comprised adults aged about 18 to 100 years residing in about two dozen US areas. Cohorts were assigned according to the clinical history that participants reported. The CDR3 length is 14 residues. V shed 0 bases and J shed 3 bases, with 8 bases lying between them. Germline V gene lookup returns CDR1 SGHDN and CDR2 FVKESK. The sample consisted of PBMCs or T cells enriched from blood (not recorded which). This receptor was identified in a woman aged 45-60 years who had recovered from COVID-19. The chain couples TRBV14 to TRBJ1-2; unclear D gene. The CDR3 region is CASSQEGRYYGYTF. The CDR3 region has the DNA TGTGCCAGCAGCCAAGAGGGCCGATACTATGGCTACACCTTC.